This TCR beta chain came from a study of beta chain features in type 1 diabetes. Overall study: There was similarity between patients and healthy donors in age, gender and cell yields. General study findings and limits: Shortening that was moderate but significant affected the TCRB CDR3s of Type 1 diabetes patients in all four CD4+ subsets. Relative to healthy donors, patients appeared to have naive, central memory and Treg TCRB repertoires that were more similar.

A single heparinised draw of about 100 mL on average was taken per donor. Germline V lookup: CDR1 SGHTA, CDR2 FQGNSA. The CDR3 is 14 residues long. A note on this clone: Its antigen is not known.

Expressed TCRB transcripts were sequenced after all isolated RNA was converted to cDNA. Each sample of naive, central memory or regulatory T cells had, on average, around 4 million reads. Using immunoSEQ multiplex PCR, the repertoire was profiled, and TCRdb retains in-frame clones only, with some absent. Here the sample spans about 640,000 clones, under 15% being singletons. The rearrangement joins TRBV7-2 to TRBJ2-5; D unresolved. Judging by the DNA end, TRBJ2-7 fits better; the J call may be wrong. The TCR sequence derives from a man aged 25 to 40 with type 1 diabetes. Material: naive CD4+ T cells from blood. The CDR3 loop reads CASSLQAQNYEQYF. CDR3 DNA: TGTGCCAGCAGCTTACAGGCCCAAAACTACGAGCAGTACTTC.